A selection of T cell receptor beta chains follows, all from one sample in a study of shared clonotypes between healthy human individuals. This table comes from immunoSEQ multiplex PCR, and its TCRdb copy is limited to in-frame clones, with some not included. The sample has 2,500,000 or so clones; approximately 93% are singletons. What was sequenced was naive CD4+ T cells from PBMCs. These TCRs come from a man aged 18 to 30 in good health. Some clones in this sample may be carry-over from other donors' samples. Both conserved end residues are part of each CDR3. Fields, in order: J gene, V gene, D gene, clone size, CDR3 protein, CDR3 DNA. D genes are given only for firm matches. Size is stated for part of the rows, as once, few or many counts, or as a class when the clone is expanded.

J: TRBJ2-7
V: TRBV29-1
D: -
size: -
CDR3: CSANRGHDEQYF
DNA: TGCAGCGCCAACCGGGGGCACGACGAGCAGTACTTC

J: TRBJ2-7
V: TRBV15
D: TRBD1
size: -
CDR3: CATKFGTGVAYEQYF
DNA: TGTGCCACCAAGTTCGGGACAGGGGTGGCCTACGAGCAGTACTTC

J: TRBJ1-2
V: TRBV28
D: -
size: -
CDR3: CASISAGTGTPGGYTF
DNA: TGTGCCAGCATCTCAGCAGGGACCGGGACCCCTGGAGGCTACACCTTC

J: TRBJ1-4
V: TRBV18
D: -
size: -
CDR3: CASSLATNEKLFF
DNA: TGTGCCAGCTCACTTGCAACTAATGAAAAACTGTTTTTT

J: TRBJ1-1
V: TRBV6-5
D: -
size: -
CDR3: CASWKQQNTEAFF
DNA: TGTGCCAGCTGGAAACAGCAGAACACTGAAGCTTTCTTT

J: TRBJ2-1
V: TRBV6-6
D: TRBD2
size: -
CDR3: CASRPGLAFDEQFF
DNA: TGTGCCAGCAGGCCGGGACTAGCTTTCGATGAGCAGTTCTTC

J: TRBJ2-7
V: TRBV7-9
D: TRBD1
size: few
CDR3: CASSPLRDRGAYEQYF
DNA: TGTGCCAGCAGCCCGCTCCGGGACAGGGGAGCCTACGAGCAGTACTTC

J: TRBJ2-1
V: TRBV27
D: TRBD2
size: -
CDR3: CASSPRTSGRSSSYNEQFF
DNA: TGTGCCAGCAGTCCCCGGACTAGCGGGAGGTCAAGCTCCTACAATGAGCAGTTCTTC

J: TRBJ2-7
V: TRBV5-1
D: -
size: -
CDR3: CASSLGVSSYEQYF
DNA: TGCGCCAGCAGCTTGGGGGTCAGTTCCTACGAGCAGTACTTC

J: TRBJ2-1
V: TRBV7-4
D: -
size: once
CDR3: CASSPPHEGPYNEQFF
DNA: TGTGCCAGCAGCCCCCCACACGAGGGGCCATACAATGAGCAGTTCTTC

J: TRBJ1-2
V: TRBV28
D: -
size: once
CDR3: CASSSGGHRTNYGYTF
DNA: TGTGCCAGCAGTTCCGGAGGGCACCGAACTAACTATGGCTACACCTTC

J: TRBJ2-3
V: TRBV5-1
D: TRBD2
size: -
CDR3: CASRLAGGPSDTQYF
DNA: TGCGCCAGCCGACTAGCGGGAGGGCCATCCGATACGCAGTATTTT

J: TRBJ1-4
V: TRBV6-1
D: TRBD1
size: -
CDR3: CASSSDRGPPKLFF
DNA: TGTGCCAGCAGTTCGGACAGGGGGCCTCCTAAACTGTTTTTT

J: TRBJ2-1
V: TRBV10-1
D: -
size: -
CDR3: CASSESGGRYEQFF
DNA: TGCGCCAGCAGTGAGTCGGGAGGTAGGTATGAGCAGTTCTTC

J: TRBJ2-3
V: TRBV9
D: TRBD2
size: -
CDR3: CASSSRTSGREIGTQYF
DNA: TGTGCCAGCAGCTCTCGGACTAGCGGGAGGGAGATAGGGACGCAGTATTTT

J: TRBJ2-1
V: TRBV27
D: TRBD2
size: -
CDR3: CASSLNRLAGVGEQFF
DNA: TGTGCCAGCAGTTTGAACCGACTAGCGGGCGTGGGGGAGCAGTTCTTC